This T cell receptor beta chain was sequenced for a study of blood T cell repertoires in COVID-19. Study-level information: Some COVID-19 samples were acute and others convalescent; all came from the United States, Italy and Spain. PBMCs, B-cell-depleted T cells, or T cells provided the cDNA or gDNA that made up the material.

Trimming removed 2 bases at V and 3 bases at J, with 7 bases between. The CDR3 sequence is 13 residues long. Germline-derived CDR1 and CDR2 are MNHNY and SVGAGI (reference sequence). Method: immunoSEQ multiplex PCR; TCRdb's copy keeps in-frame clones and lacks some. Of 25,000 to 35,000 clones in the sample, about four fifths are singletons; the top ten hold 40% to 50%. The sequence came from a woman of 80 years or more with acute or convalescent COVID-19. The chain is built from TRBV6-6 and TRBJ1-1; D possibly corresponds to TRBD1 (5 bases). Sequencing was performed on peripheral blood. CDR3 in amino acids: CASSYDSYTEAFF. The CDR3 DNA sequence: TGTGCCAGCAGTTACGACAGTTACACTGAAGCTTTCTTT.